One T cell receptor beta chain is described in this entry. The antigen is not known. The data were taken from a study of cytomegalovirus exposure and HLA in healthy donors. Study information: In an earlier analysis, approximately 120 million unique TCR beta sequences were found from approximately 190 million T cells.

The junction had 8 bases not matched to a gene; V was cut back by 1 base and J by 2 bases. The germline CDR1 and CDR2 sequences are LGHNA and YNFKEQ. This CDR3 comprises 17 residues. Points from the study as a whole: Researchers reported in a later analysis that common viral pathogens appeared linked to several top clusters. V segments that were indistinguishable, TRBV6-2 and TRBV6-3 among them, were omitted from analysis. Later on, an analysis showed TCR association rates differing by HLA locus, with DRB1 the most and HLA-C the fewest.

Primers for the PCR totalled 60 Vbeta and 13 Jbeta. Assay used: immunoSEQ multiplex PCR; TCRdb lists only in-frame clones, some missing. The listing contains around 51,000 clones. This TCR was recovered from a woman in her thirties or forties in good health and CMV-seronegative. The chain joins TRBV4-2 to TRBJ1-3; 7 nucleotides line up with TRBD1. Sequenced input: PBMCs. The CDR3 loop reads CASSQGLGQLTGNTIYF. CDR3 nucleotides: TGTGCCAGCAGCCAAGGCCTGGGACAGCTCACTGGAAACACCATATATTTT.